These 14 T cell receptor beta chains came from one sample sequenced in a study of patients and donors after allogeneic stem cell transplantation. Via MiXCR, TCRdb re-called the RT-PCR reads, giving one row per CDR3 protein. The sample lists fewer than 250,000 distinct CDR3 sequences, roughly 13% occurring once. What was sequenced was blood, either unsorted or a sorted T cell fraction (not recorded which). The receptors derive from a human donor who was either an allogeneic HSCT recipient or a stem cell or donor lymphocyte infusion donor (not recorded which). It is not recorded whose cells these are; they may come from a transplant donor.

This clonotype was seen at least ten times. CDR3 residues: CASSPYLAYNSPLHF. CDR3 coding DNA: TGTGCCAGCAGCCCCTACTTGGCCTATAATTCACCCCTCCACTTT. The rearrangement links TRBV3-1 to TRBJ1-6; D gene ambiguous. With 4 bases removed from V and 2 bases from J, the gap between germline ends came to 9 bases. Per germline, CDR1 LGHDT and CDR2 YNNKEL (reference sequence). The CDR3 spans 15 residues.

This clonotype was seen ten or more times. CDR3 DNA: TGTGCCAGCAGCTCGGTCAGGGACCTCTTCGGATCCAATGAGCAGTTCTTC. As protein: CASSSVRDLFGSNEQFF. The chain uses TRBV5-6 and TRBJ2-1; D is perhaps TRBD1 or TRBD2 (5 bases each). Germline V gene lookup returns CDR1 SGHDT and CDR2 YYEEEE. CDR3 length equals 17 residues. Trimming removed 3 bases at V and 6 bases at J, with 22 bases between.

V is TRBV19 and J is TRBJ1-5; D gene uncertain. Deletions cut 3 bases from V and 3 bases from J, with 9 bases between. The CDR3 covers 14 residues. From germline, CDR1 is LNHDA and CDR2 SQIVND (reference sequence). CDR3 sequence reads: CASSIDPYNQPQHF. CDR3 nucleotides: TGTGCCAGTAGTATTGACCCTTACAATCAGCCCCAGCATTTT.

The CDR3 DNA reads TGCAGTGCTAGAGCCATGATTACTGGAAACACCATATATTTT. Translated: CSARAMITGNTIYF. V usage is TRBV20-1 and J usage is TRBJ1-3; D is unresolved. CDR1 DFQATT and CDR2 SNEGSKA come from the germline V gene (reference sequence). V gave up 1 base and J gave up 2 bases, with 9 bases separating them. CDR3 length: 14 amino acids.

This clonotype came up many times. The rearrangement joins TRBV5-1 to TRBJ2-7, with D maybe TRBD1 (6 bases). CDR3 length: 14 amino acids. V lost 3 bases, J lost 3 bases, and 13 bases lay in between. The germline CDR1 and CDR2 sequences are SGHRS and YFSETQ. This CDR3 is CASSSRQANYEQYF. CDR3 sequence (DNA): TGCGCCAGCAGCTCCCGACAGGCTAACTACGAGCAGTACTTC.

The V and J genes are TRBV12-3 or TRBV12-4 and TRBJ2-1; TRBD2 agrees at 9 bases. The CDR3 is 19 residues long. Germline trimming cut 5 bases from V and 1 base from J; bases unmatched to any gene: 15. The CDR3 protein is CASSAGTSFSPRSYNEQFF. CDR3 DNA: TGTGCCAGCAGTGCCGGGACTAGCTTCTCGCCGAGGTCCTACAATGAGCAGTTCTTC.

This clonotype has at least ten counts. The chain uses TRBV20-1 and TRBJ1-1; the match to TRBD1 covers 7 bases. Germline CDR1 reads DFQATT; CDR2 reads SNEGSKA (reference sequence). CDR3 length: 15 residues. J gave up 1 base and V 4 bases, and 9 bases lay outside the gene matches. CDR3 loop: CSATPGTVTNTEAFF. The CDR3 DNA reads TGCAGTGCTACCCCCGGGACAGTCACGAACACTGAAGCTTTCTTT.

This clonotype was seen at least ten times. The chain couples TRBV9 to TRBJ2-7, with TRBD1 matching 7 bases. The ends lost 4 bases at V and 3 bases at J; junction bases unmatched: 4. Germline lookup yields CDR1 SGDLS and CDR2 YYNGEE. This CDR3 has 13 amino acids. The CDR3 here is CASSFTGDYEQYF. Written as DNA, the CDR3 is TGTGCCAGCAGCTTTACAGGGGACTACGAGCAGTACTTC.

In its sample, this clonotype was seen many times. The chain couples TRBV5-1 to TRBJ1-6; D possibly corresponds to TRBD1 (5 bases). The germline V and J ends were trimmed by 4 bases and 8 bases, with 16 bases remaining between them. This CDR3 region has 15 residues. Germline lookup yields CDR1 SGHRS and CDR2 YFSETQ. The CDR3 coding sequence is TGCGCCAGCAGCCCCTCGCTTCGGGGGGATTCACCCCTCCACTTT. This encodes CASSPSLRGDSPLHF.

This clonotype was found a few times. The J gene is TRBJ2-7, the V gene TRBV12-3 or TRBV12-4; 11 bases fit TRBD1. The junction had 3 bases not matched to a gene; V was cut back by 4 bases and J by 1 base. The CDR3 covers 15 residues. The CDR3 DNA reads as TGTGCCAGCAGTTCGGGACAGGGGGTATCCTACGAGCAGTACTTC. Protein: CASSSGQGVSYEQYF.

This clonotype was counted many times. This CDR3 reads CASGPDRTGGYTF. The CDR3 DNA sequence: TGTGCCAGCGGGCCTGACAGGACAGGAGGCTACACCTTC. This chain uses TRBV12-3 or TRBV12-4 with TRBJ1-2; 7 bases line up with TRBD1. This CDR3 spans 13 amino acids. V lost 8 bases and J lost 8; bases outside the gene matches: 11.

This clonotype came up many times. V and J are TRBV5-1 and TRBJ2-3; 7 positions match TRBD2. The CDR3 totals 17 residues. Germline values: CDR1 SGHRS, CDR2 YFSETQ. The trim removed 4 bases at V and 2 bases at J, leaving 13 bases unmatched. The CDR3 sequence: CASSTTAGDGNTDTQYF. The CDR3 DNA is TGCGCCAGCAGCACCACCGCGGGAGATGGGAACACAGATACGCAGTATTTT.

This clonotype was seen only a few times. Since a much larger clone is just one base distant, this may be a read error. This sequence joins TRBV12-3 or TRBV12-4 and TRBJ1-1, with D perhaps TRBD1 (6 bases). The CDR3 consists of 13 residues. The CDR3 reads CASRWTEDTEAVF. CDR3 DNA: TGTGCCAGCAGGTGGACAGAGGACACTGAAGCTGTCTTT.

This clonotype occurred many times. The gene calls are TRBV6-4 and TRBJ1-2, with TRBD1 as a possible D gene (5 bases). The CDR3 covers 18 residues. Trimming cost V 0 bases and J 0 bases, with 17 bases left between them. Looked up from germline, CDR1 is MRHNA and CDR2 is SNTAGT. The CDR3 DNA sequence: TGTGCCAGCAGTGACTCCTGGACAAGAGACCGGCCTAACTATGGCTACACCTTC. Translated: CASSDSWTRDRPNYGYTF.